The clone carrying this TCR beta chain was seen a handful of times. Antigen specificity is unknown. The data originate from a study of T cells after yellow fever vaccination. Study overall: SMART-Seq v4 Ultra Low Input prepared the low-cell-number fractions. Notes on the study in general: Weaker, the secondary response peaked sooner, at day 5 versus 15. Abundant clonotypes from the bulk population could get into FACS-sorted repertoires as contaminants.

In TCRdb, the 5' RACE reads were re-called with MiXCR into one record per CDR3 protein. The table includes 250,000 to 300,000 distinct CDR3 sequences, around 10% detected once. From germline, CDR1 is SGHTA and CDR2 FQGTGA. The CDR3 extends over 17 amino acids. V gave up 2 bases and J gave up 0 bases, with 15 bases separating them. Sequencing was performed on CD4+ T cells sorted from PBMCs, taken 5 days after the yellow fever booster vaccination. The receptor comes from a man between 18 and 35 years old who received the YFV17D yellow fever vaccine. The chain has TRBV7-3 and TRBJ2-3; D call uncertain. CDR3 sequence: CASSLGRVVRSTDTQYF. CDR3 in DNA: TGTGCCAGCAGCTTAGGTAGAGTAGTACGGAGCACAGATACGCAGTATTTT.